The source of this TCR beta chain is a study of T cells in Graves' hyperthyroidism and ophthalmopathy. Regarding the study as a whole: Ophthalmopathy cases were set apart from stable hyperthyroidism by a 13 V-J model.

Trimming took off 0 bases at V and 9 bases at J, with 20 bases between the two ends. The CDR3 is 15 amino acids. Germline V gene data show CDR1 as DFQATT and CDR2 as SNEGSKA (reference sequence). It was RNA transcripts that yielded the amplified TCR beta CDR3 regions. A first-round RT-PCR of the TCR CDR3 used the HTBI primer set. TCRdb recomputed calls from the multiplex PCR reads with MiXCR, one row per CDR3 protein. In the table there are 480,000 or so distinct CDR3 sequences, approximately 14% of which are singletons. This clonotype came up many times. The antigen remains unidentified. The J gene is TRBJ2-5, the V gene TRBV20-1, with D hard to call. The material sequenced was blood. The TCR sequence derives from a woman under 30 with Graves' hyperthyroidism. The CDR3 DNA follows: TGCAGTGCTAGAGATCTTGGGTTGGCTTCCGGCGCCCAGTACTTC. It translates to CSARDLGLASGAQYF.